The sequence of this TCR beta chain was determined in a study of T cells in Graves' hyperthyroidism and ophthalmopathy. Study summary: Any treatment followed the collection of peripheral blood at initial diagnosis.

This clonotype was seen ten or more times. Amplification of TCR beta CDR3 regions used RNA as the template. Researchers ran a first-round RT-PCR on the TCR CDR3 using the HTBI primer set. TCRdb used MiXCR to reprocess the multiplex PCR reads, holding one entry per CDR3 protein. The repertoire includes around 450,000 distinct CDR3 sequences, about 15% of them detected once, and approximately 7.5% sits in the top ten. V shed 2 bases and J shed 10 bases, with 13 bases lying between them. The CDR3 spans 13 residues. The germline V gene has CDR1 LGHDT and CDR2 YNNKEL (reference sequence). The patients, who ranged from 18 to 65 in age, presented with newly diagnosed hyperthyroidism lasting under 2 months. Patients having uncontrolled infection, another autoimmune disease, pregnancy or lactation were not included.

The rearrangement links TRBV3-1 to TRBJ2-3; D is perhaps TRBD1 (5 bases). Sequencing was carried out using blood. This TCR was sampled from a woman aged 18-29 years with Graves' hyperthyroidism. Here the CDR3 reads CASSQQVGAPQYF. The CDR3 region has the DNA TGTGCCAGCAGCCAACAGGTAGGGGCGCCGCAGTATTTT.